This TCR beta chain was captured by sequencing in a study of blood T cell repertoires in COVID-19. Study-wide background: T cells, B-cell-depleted T cells, or PBMCs provided the cDNA or gDNA that served as material.

V shed 6 bases, J shed 0 bases, and the junction held 5 bases outside the gene matches. From germline, CDR1 is MNHEY and CDR2 SVGAGI. This CDR3 comprises 15 residues. Per the original data handling: How many nucleated cells were present was estimated from reference gene primer amplification. Clones were sequenced by immunoSEQ multiplex PCR, and TCRdb holds only the in-frame ones, with some missing. From that table come the V and J calls and clone size; the DNA was used to work out D and trimming. The sample lists roughly 110,000 clones, 71% occurring once. This receptor was taken from a human donor with acute or convalescent COVID-19. The donor label of this sample is uncertain. Source material: peripheral blood. The rearrangement joins TRBV6-5 to TRBJ2-3; 8 bases fit TRBD1. CDR3 sequence: CASSRDRPSTDTQYF. DNA of the CDR3: TGTGCCAGCAGCAGGGACAGGCCTAGCACAGATACGCAGTATTTT.